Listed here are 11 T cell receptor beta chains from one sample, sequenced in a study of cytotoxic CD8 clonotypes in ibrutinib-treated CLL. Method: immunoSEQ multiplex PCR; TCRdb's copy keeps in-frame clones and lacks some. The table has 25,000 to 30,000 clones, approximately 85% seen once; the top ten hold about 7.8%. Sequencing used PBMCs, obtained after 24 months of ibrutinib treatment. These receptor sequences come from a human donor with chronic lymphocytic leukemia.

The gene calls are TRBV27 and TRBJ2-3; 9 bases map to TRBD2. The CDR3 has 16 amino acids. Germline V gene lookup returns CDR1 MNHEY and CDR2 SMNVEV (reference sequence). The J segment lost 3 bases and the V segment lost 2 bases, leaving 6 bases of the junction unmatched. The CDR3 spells CASSLGSGLATDTQYF. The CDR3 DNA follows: TGTGCCAGCAGTTTAGGTTCTGGACTAGCGACAGATACGCAGTATTTT.

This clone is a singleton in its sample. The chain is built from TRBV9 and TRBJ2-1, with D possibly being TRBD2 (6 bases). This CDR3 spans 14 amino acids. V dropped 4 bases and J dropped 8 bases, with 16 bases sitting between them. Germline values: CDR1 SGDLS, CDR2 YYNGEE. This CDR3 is CASSFGTEHHEQFF. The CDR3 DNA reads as TGTGCCAGCAGCTTCGGGACTGAGCACCATGAGCAGTTCTTC.

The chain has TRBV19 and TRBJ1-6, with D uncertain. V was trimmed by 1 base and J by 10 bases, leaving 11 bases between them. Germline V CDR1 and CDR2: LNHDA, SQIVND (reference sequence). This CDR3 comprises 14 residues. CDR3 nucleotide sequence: TGTGCCAGTAGTATAGTGGGTGGGGAATCACCCCTCCACTTT. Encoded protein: CASSIVGGESPLHF.

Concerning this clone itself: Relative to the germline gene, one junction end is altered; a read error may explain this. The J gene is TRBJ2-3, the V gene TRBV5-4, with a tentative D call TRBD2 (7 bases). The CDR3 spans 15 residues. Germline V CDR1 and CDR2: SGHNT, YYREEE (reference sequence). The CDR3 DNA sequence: TGTGCCAGCAGCTGGACAGCGGGACTTACAGAGACGCAGTATTTT. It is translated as CASSWTAGLTETQYF.

The CDR3 bases are TGCGCCAGCAGCCAAGATCGTTTGAATGAGCAGTTCTTC. Its translation is CASSQDRLNEQFF. The rearrangement uses TRBV4-1 and TRBJ2-1, with unresolved D. This CDR3 region has 13 residues. Trimming cost V 0 bases and J 7 bases, with 7 bases left between them. CDR1 and CDR2 from the germline V gene are MGHRA and YSYEKL.

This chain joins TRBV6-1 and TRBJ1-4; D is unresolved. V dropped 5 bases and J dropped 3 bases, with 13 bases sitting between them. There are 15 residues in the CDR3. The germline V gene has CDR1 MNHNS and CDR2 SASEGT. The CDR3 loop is CASSPLEGANEKLFF. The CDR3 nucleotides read TGTGCCAGCAGTCCGTTGGAGGGAGCTAATGAAAAACTGTTTTTT.

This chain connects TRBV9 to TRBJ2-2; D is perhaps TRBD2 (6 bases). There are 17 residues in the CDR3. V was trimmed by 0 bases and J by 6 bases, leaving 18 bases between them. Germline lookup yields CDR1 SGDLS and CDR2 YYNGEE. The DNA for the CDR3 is TGTGCCAGCAGCGTAGCCCTGATTGGCGGCGGGGCCGGGGAGCTGTTTTTT. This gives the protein CASSVALIGGGAGELFF.

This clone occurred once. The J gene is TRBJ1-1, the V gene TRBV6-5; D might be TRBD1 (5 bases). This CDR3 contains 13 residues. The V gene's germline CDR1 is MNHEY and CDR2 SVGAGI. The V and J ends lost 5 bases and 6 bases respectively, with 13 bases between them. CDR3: CASSGGHFSEAFF. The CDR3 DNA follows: TGTGCCAGCAGTGGAGGACATTTTTCTGAAGCTTTCTTT.

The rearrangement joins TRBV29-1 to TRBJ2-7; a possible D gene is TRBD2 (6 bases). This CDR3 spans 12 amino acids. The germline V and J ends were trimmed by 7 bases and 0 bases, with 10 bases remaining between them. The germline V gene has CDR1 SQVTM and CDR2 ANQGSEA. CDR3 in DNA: TGCAGCGGCCGACTAGACTCCTACGAGCAGTACTTC. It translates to CSGRLDSYEQYF.

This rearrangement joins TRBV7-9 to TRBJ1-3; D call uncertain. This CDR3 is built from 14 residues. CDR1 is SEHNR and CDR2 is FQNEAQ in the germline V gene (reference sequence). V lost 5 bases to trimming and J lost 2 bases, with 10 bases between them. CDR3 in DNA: TGTGCCAGCAGCCCGTTAGTCACTGGAAACACCATATATTTT. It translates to CASSPLVTGNTIYF.

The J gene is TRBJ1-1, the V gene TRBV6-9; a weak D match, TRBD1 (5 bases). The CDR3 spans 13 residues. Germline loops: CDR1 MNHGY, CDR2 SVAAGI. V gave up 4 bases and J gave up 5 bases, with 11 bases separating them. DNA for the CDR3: TGTGCCAGCAGTTTCCGACAGAGGACTGAAGCTTTCTTT. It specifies CASSFRQRTEAFF.